This T cell receptor beta chain was identified in a study of blood T cell repertoires in COVID-19. Study-level background: Researchers got acute and convalescent COVID-19 samples from the United States, Italy and Spain. PBMCs, B-cell-depleted T cells, or T cells were the source of the cDNA or gDNA that made up the material.

In the original workflow: Quantification of nucleated cells was approximated via reference gene primer amplification. Method: immunoSEQ multiplex PCR; TCRdb's copy keeps in-frame clones and lacks some. V, J and clone size are taken as reported in that table, and D and trimming were inferred from the DNA itself. The sample holds roughly 180,000 clones, around 84% seen once. Germline loops: CDR1 SGHTA, CDR2 FQGNSA. The CDR3 is 13 residues long. The V end was cut by 5 bases, the J end by 1 base, with 5 bases between. The chain carries TRBV7-2 and TRBJ2-2; D unclear. Source material: peripheral blood. The TCR sequence derives from a woman between 45 and 65 years old with COVID-19, enrolled during active disease. Here the CDR3 reads CASSTGNTGELFF. In DNA form, the CDR3 reads TGTGCCAGCAGCACGGGGAACACCGGGGAGCTGTTTTTT. Combining the CDR3 with reference TRBV7-2 and TRBJ2-2 gives the whole variable domain GAGVSQSPSNKVTEKGKDVELRCDPISGHTALYWYRQSLGQGLEFLIYFQGNSAPDKSGLPSDRFSAERTGGSVSTLTIQRTQQEDSAVYLCASSTGNTGELFFGEGSRLTVL.